This TCR beta chain appears in the sequencing data of a study of response to subunit inactivated influenza vaccine. Study observations and caveats: Authors suggested seasonal influenza vaccinations each recruit few new T cells.

Concerning this clonotype: Its antigen is as yet unknown.

TCRdb processed the RT-PCR reads anew with MiXCR; each CDR3 protein has one entry. Of 610,000 or so distinct CDR3 sequences listed, 11% to 15% are singletons. The material was PBMCs from blood, obtained 11 to 12 days after vaccination. This receptor was obtained from a man aged 50-60 years who received an inactivated influenza vaccine.

The CDR3 DNA is TGCGCCAGCAGACCCGGCCCCTCTGGAAACACCATATATTTT. Translated, it gives CASRPGPSGNTIYF. The genes are TRBV4-1 and TRBJ1-3; D is ambiguous. The CDR3 consists of 14 residues. Germline loops: CDR1 MGHRA, CDR2 YSYEKL. V was clipped by 6 bases and J by 0 bases, with 9 bases between them.